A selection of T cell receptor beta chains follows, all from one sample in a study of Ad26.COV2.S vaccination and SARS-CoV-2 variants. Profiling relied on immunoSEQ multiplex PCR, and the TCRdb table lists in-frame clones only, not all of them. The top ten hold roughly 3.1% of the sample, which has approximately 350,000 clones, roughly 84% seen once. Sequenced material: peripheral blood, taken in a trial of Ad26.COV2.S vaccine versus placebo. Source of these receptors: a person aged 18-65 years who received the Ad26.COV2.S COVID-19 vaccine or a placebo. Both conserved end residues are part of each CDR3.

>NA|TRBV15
CATSSSGAFYNEQFF
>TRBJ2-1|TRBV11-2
CASSDSGMTYNEQFF
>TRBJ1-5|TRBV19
CASSIVGGSNQPQHF
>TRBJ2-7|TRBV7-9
CASSSTRQGSEQYF
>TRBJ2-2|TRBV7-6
CASSFNLGRGRGGGFTGELFF
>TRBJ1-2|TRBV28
CASSSTIHRGRSYGYTF
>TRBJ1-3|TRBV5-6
CASSPRTASGNTIYF
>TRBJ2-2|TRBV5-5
CASSSVGGETGELFF
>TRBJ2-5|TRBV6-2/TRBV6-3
CASSPGTSGGETQYF
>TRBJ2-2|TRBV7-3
CASSLTESGELFF
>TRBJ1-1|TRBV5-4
CASSLGGIMNTEAFF
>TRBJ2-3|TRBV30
CAYSPGLATDTQYF
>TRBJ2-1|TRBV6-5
CASSSDLYNEQFF
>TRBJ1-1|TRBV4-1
CASSQVGQGNTEAFF
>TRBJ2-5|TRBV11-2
CASSLEVGTQYF
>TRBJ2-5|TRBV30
CAWSVGETQYF
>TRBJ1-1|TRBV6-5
CASSYGDRGGTEAFF
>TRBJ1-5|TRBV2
CASSFMNSNQPQHF
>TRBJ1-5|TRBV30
CAWTIGSNQPQHF
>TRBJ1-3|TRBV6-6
CASSPTGGRGPGNTIYF
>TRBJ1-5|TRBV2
CASSGQGGNQPQHF
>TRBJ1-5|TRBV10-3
CAISEFGQRGQPQHF
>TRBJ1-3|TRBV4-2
CASSPPGVTSGNTIYF
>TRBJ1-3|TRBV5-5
CASSLELGDTIYF
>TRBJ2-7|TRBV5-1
CASSPQGTYEQYF
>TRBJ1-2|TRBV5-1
CASSLEVPGGANYGYTF
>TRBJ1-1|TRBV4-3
CASSQDTTPAEAFF
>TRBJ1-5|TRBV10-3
CAISGIGQPGGPQHF
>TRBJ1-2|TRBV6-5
CASSSRGGYTF
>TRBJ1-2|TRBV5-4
CASSLGQGYYGYTF
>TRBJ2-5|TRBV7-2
CASSLVGIQETQYF
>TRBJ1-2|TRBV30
CAWMEGDYGYTF
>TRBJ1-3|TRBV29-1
CSVEAGRGLTGNTIYF
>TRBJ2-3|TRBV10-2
CASSVGTGLTDTQYF
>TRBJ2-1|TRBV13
CASSLGGPSGGFEQFF
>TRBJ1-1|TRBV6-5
CASSYSPGGGTEAFF
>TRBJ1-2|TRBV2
CASSEPGDGYGYTF
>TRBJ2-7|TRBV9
CASSVGGQNFYEQYF
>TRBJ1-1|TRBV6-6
CASSRQKTNTEAFF
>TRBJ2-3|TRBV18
CASSPYTGGGTDTQYF
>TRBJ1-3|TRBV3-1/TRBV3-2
CASSQPQSGNTIYF
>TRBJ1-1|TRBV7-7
CASSLDSNTEAFF
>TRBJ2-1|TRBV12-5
CASGLTDLRGFF
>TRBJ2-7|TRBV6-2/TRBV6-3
CASSYSSAAPYEQYF
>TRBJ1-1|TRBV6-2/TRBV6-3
CASSPGARNTEAFF
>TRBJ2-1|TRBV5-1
CASSITSSYNEQFF
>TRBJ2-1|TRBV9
CASSGGDRGTYNEQFF
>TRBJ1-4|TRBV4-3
CASSQAGVGEKLFF
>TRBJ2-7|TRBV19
CASSNGLANEQYF
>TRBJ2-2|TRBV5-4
CASMEGPTNTGELFF
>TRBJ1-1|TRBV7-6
CASSPPMNTEAFF
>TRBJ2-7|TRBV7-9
CASSFGIPRIEQYF
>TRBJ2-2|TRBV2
CASRRLAGGRSTGELFF
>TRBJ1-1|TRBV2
CASILGGEAFF
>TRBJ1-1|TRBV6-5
CASRQHGTEAFF
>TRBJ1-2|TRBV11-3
CASSLASGRGYTF
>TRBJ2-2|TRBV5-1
CASSLEPGRQSITGELFF